Below, 18 T cell receptor beta chains from the same sample are listed, as sequenced in a study of cytomegalovirus exposure and HLA in healthy donors. Amplification used 60 Vbeta primers and 13 Jbeta primers. Here immunoSEQ multiplex PCR was the method, and the copy in TCRdb shows in-frame clones only, minus some. The sample gives roughly 76,000 clones, 79% of which show up once; around 2.5% is in the top ten. The sample taken for sequencing was PBMCs. These TCRs come from a man between 25 and 39 years old in good health and CMV-seronegative.

The chain carries TRBV5-8 and TRBJ2-7, with D maybe TRBD1 (5 bases). This CDR3 region has 14 residues. V was clipped by 4 bases and J by 3 bases, with 14 bases between them. Germline V gives CDR1 SGHTS, CDR2 YDEGEE. The CDR3 nucleotides read TGTGCCAGCAGCCCCGACAGCCTTATCTACGAGCAGTACTTC. This gives the protein CASSPDSLIYEQYF.

The chain combines TRBV7-9 with TRBJ1-2; 8 nucleotides align to TRBD1. With V trimmed by 7 bases and J by 1 base, 5 bases remained unmatched. CDR3 length: 14 amino acids. Germline V CDR1 and CDR2: SEHNR, FQNEAQ (reference sequence). The CDR3 here is CASIGQGFNYGYTF. The CDR3 DNA sequence: TGTGCCAGCATCGGACAGGGCTTTAACTATGGCTACACCTTC. Full variable domain (remainder filled in from reference TRBV7-9 and TRBJ1-2): DTGVSQNPRHKITKRGQNVTFRCDPISEHNRLYWYRQTLGQGPEFLTYFQNEAQLEKSRLLSDRFSAERPKGSFSTLEIQRTEQGDSAMYLCASIGQGFNYGYTFGSGTRLTVV.

This chain uses TRBV7-2 with TRBJ2-5, with a tentative D call TRBD1 (6 bases). This CDR3 contains 15 residues. Germline loops: CDR1 SGHTA, CDR2 FQGNSA. Deletions cut 1 base from V and 0 bases from J, with 9 bases between. CDR3 nucleotides: TGTGCCAGCAGCTTAGTAAGGGGGTACCAAGAGACCCAGTACTTC. Protein: CASSLVRGYQETQYF.

The rearrangement uses TRBV27 and TRBJ2-7, with D possibly matching TRBD2 (7 bases). V shed 6 bases and J shed 4 bases, with 16 bases lying between them. The CDR3 sequence is 14 residues long. CDR1 and CDR2 from the germline V gene are MNHEY and SMNVEV (reference sequence). The CDR3 nucleotides are TGTGCCAGCAGCCCTACAGGGAGGGTATACGAGCAGTACTTC. This encodes CASSPTGRVYEQYF.

The chain carries TRBV12-5 and TRBJ2-7; TRBD2 might be the D (5 bases). Germline V lookup: CDR1 LGHNT, CDR2 FRNRAP. CDR3 length equals 9 residues. Trimming cost V 5 bases and J 12 bases, with 8 bases left between them. This chain's CDR3 is CASGPGGYF. Here the CDR3 DNA reads TGTGCTAGTGGTCCCGGAGGGTACTTC.

The chain recombines TRBV7-9 with TRBJ2-5; 9 nucleotides align to TRBD2. Germline V gene data show CDR1 as SEHNR and CDR2 as FQNEAQ (reference sequence). V lost 5 bases, J lost 0 bases, and 4 bases stayed unmatched. The CDR3 is 15 residues long. Here the CDR3 DNA reads TGTGCCAGCAGCCAAGCGGGAGGCTACCAAGAGACCCAGTACTTC. This codes for CASSQAGGYQETQYF. The full variable domain, in which reference TRBV7-9 and TRBJ2-5 provide the parts outside the CDR3, is DTGVSQNPRHKITKRGQNVTFRCDPISEHNRLYWYRQTLGQGPEFLTYFQNEAQLEKSRLLSDRFSAERPKGSFSTLEIQRTEQGDSAMYLCASSQAGGYQETQYFGPGTRLLVL.

The V gene is TRBV18, the J gene TRBJ2-4; TRBD2 might be the D (5 bases). Deletions cut 3 bases from V and 0 bases from J, with 15 bases between. The CDR3 extends over 17 amino acids. The germline V gene encodes CDR1 KGHSH and CDR2 LQKENI. The CDR3 spells CASSPMVAGLAKNIQYF. Written as DNA, the CDR3 is TGTGCCAGCTCACCGATGGTGGCGGGCCTAGCCAAAAACATTCAGTACTTC. Using reference TRBV18 and TRBJ2-4 for the parts outside the CDR3, the full variable domain is NAGVMQNPRHLVRRRGQEARLRCSPMKGHSHVYWYRQLPEEGLKFMVYLQKENIIDESGMPKERFSAEFPKEGPSILRIQQVVRGDSAAYFCASSPMVAGLAKNIQYFGAGTRLSVL.

This clone was recorded once. The chain couples TRBV7-9 to TRBJ2-5; perhaps TRBD1 as D (5 bases). CDR3 length equals 15 residues. Per germline, CDR1 SEHNR and CDR2 FQNEAQ (reference sequence). Trimming took off 3 bases at V and 5 bases at J, with 16 bases between the two ends. In DNA, the CDR3 is TGTGCCAGCAGCTTCTTTAGGGGCCAGGGTGAGACCCAGTACTTC. This sequence encodes CASSFFRGQGETQYF.

The chain carries TRBV7-9 and TRBJ2-7; the D gene is possibly TRBD1 (6 bases). The germline V and J ends were trimmed by 6 bases and 6 bases, with 12 bases remaining between them. Germline values: CDR1 SEHNR, CDR2 FQNEAQ (reference sequence). The CDR3 extends over 12 amino acids. CDR3 sequence (DNA): TGTGCCAGCAGTTACGGACAGCTCGAGCAGTACTTC. It encodes CASSYGQLEQYF.

V and J are TRBV7-2 and TRBJ2-1; the match to TRBD2 covers 10 bases. The CDR3 covers 15 residues. With 1 base clipped from V and 7 bases from J, the junction kept 4 bases outside the gene matches. Germline CDR1 is SGHTA and CDR2 is FQGNSA. This chain's CDR3 is CASSLVAGGLNEQFF. Written as DNA, the CDR3 is TGTGCCAGCAGCTTAGTAGCGGGAGGCTTGAATGAGCAGTTCTTC.

The chain has TRBV7-9 and TRBJ2-1; TRBD2 aligns across 8 bases. Germline-derived CDR1 and CDR2 are SEHNR and FQNEAQ (reference sequence). The CDR3 has 15 residues. After removal of 8 bases from V and 0 bases from J, the junction contained 6 bases not matched to a gene. DNA of the CDR3: TGTGCCAGCCCGGGGCGGGGGGACTCCTACAATGAGCAGTTCTTC. Protein sequence: CASPGRGDSYNEQFF.

CDR3 in DNA: TGTGCCAGCAGTTTGTTGGGGGGACAGGGGGCGAGCGAGCAGTACTTC. Translation gives CASSLLGGQGASEQYF. V gene TRBV27 combines with J gene TRBJ2-7; TRBD1 aligns across 12 bases. Per germline, CDR1 MNHEY and CDR2 SMNVEV (reference sequence). J gave up 6 bases and V 3 bases, and 9 bases lay outside the gene matches. CDR3 length: 16 residues.

The chain has TRBV7-6 and TRBJ2-1; 11 nucleotides align to TRBD2. This CDR3 has 15 residues. V trimming: 5 bases; J trimming: 8 bases; junction bases outside the gene matches: 8. Germline loops: CDR1 SGHVS, CDR2 FNYEAQ. In DNA form, the CDR3 reads TGTGCCAGCAGCCCCCGGACTAGCGGGTGGGATGAGCAGTTCTTC. Its protein product is CASSPRTSGWDEQFF.

The chain carries TRBV5-6 and TRBJ2-7, with TRBD2 as a possible D gene (6 bases). The CDR3 runs 14 residues. The V gene lost 2 bases and the J gene lost 0 bases, with 9 bases spanning the gap. Germline CDR1 and CDR2: SGHDT and YYEEEE. CDR3 nucleotide sequence: TGTGCCAGCAGCTTCGGACTAAACTCCTACGAGCAGTACTTC. Translated, it gives CASSFGLNSYEQYF.

The table lists this clone with a few counts. J is TRBJ2-1 and V is TRBV6-4; D is possibly TRBD1 (6 bases). V was clipped by 0 bases and J by 12 bases, with 18 bases between them. The germline V gene encodes CDR1 MRHNA and CDR2 SNTAGT. CDR3 length: 15 residues. The CDR3 loop is CASSDSGGSPGGQFF. CDR3 nucleotide sequence: TGTGCCAGCAGTGACTCAGGGGGTTCCCCCGGTGGGCAGTTCTTC.

To note about this clone: An end of the junction does not agree with germline; a read error may underlie this. J is TRBJ1-1 and V is TRBV5-1; 10 bases align to TRBD1. The CDR3 consists of 15 residues. Looked up from germline, CDR1 is SGHRS and CDR2 is YFSETQ. CDR3 nucleotide sequence: TGCGCCAGCGGCTTGGCTGACAGGGGGCGAGATGAAGCTTTCTTT. Its protein product is CASGLADRGRDEAFF.

The chain recombines TRBV2 with TRBJ2-5, with TRBD1 identical over 8 bases. Germline assignment: CDR1 SNHLY and CDR2 FYNNEI. The junction had 9 bases not matched to a gene; V was cut back by 1 base and J by 5 bases. This CDR3 has 16 amino acids. CDR3 protein: CASSEGGQVVGETQYF. In DNA, the CDR3 is TGTGCCAGCAGTGAAGGGGGACAGGTCGTCGGGGAGACCCAGTACTTC.

In DNA form, the CDR3 reads TGTGCCAGCAGTTACGTGCCGAGCTCCTACGAGCAGTACTTC. Protein sequence: CASSYVPSSYEQYF. The V and J genes are TRBV6-6 and TRBJ2-5; D ambiguous. Judging by the DNA end, TRBJ2-7 fits better; the J call may be wrong. Germline loops: CDR1 MNHNY, CDR2 SVGAGI (reference sequence). The CDR3 is 14 residues long.